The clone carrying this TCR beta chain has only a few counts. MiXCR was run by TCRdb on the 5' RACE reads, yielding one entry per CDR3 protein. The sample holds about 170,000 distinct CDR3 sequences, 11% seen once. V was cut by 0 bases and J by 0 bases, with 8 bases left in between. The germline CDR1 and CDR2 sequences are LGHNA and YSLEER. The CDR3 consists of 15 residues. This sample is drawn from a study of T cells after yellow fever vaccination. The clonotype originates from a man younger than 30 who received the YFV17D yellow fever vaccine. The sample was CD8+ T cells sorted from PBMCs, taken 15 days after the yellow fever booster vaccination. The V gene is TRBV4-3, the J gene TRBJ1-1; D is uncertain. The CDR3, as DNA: TGCGCCAGCAGCCAAGATTTCCCTATGAACACTGAAGCTTTCTTT. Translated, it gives CASSQDFPMNTEAFF.